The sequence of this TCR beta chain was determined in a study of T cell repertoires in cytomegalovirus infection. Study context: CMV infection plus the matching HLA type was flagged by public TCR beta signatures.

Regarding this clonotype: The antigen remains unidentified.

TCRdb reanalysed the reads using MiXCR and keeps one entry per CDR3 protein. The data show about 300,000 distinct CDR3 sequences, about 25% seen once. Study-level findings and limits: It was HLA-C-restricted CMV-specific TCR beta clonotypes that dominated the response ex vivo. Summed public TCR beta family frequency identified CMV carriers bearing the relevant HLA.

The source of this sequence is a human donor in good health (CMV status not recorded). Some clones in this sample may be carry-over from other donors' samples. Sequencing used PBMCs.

In DNA form, the CDR3 reads TGTGCCAGCCGACAGGGGGCTCGAGAGACCCAGTACTTC. Protein: CASRQGARETQYF. This rearrangement joins TRBV28 to TRBJ2-5; 10 bases are shared with TRBD1. Germline loops: CDR1 MDHEN, CDR2 SYDVKM. The CDR3 contains 13 residues. Germline trimming cut 8 bases from V and 4 bases from J; bases unmatched to any gene: 4.